This TCR beta chain originates from a study of T cells after yellow fever vaccination. Whole-study results and caveats: Shared CD4/CD8 clonotypes were a small share, likely from convergent recombination.

The sample holds a few counts of this clonotype. Its antigen remains unidentified. The 5'RACE template-switching step produced TCR cDNA and added a universal primer site and UMIs. One entry per CDR3 protein results from TCRdb running MiXCR on the 5' RACE reads. Of 300,000 or so distinct CDR3 sequences listed, around 8.6% are singletons. The clonotype originates from a man between 18 and 35 years old who received the YFV17D yellow fever vaccine. The input for sequencing was CD4+ T cells sorted from PBMCs, taken 5 days after the yellow fever booster vaccination.

The CDR3 nucleotides read TGTGCCAGCAGTACCACAGGGGTAGATACGCAGTATTTT. Amino acid sequence: CASSTTGVDTQYF. V usage is TRBV28 and J usage is TRBJ2-3; 7 bases align to TRBD1. There are 13 residues in the CDR3. After removal of 5 bases from V and 5 bases from J, the junction contained 4 bases not matched to a gene. Germline assignment: CDR1 MDHEN and CDR2 SYDVKM.